This T cell receptor (beta chain) was identified in a study of a mutant IDH1 vaccine in newly diagnosed glioma. Study-wide background: In weeks 1, 3, 5, 7, 11, 15, 19 and 23, patients were immunized, eight times in all. Treated individuals were roughly 62% male and roughly 38% female, averaging about 41 years of age.

The J segment lost 5 bases and the V segment lost 0 bases, leaving 13 bases of the junction unmatched. The CDR3 length is 19 residues. CDR1 LGHNA and CDR2 YSLEER come from the germline V gene. Stated time point: week 11, during vaccination. Doses of 300 ug of mutant IDH1 20-mer peptide were given with topical imiquimod. New WHO grade 3 or 4 astrocytomas that were IDH1-mutant and ATRX-lost had been found in donors. Assay used: immunoSEQ multiplex PCR; TCRdb lists only in-frame clones, some missing. Among fewer than 70,000 clones listed, 89% were seen once. As for this clone: Its matching antigen is unknown. Other DNA sequences from this sample encode an identical CDR3 as well.

J is TRBJ2-5 and V is TRBV4-3, with TRBD2 matching 12 bases. This material consisted of PBMCs, taken from a glioma patient whose treatment included an IDH1 peptide vaccine. The TCR sequence derives from a man in his forties with glioma. This chain's CDR3 is CASSQDLLAGGSWWETQYF. The CDR3 DNA sequence: TGCGCCAGCAGCCAAGATCTGCTAGCGGGGGGGTCCTGGTGGGAGACCCAGTACTTC.